The rows below give T cell receptor beta chains drawn from one sample of a study of identical twins. TCRdb itself ran the 5' RACE reads through MiXCR, one entry per CDR3 protein. The sample carries about 220,000 distinct CDR3 sequences, under 10% recorded once. The sample was also linked to a second study, of yellow fever vaccine responses in identical twins.

Sequencing was carried out using memory (CD45RO+) T cells sorted from blood. Source of these receptors: a woman under 30 in good health. Each CDR3 is given with its conserved first and last residue. Each record gives: clone size, D gene, V gene, J gene, CDR3 protein, CDR3 DNA. A D gene is named only where the DNA matches it firmly. The size entry is marked missing in some rows and otherwise reads once, few, many or a size class.

>many|NA|TRBV5-1|TRBJ2-1
CASSRIGGVNEGQFF
TGCGCCAGCAGCCGCATAGGGGGGGTCAATGAGGGGCAGTTCTTC
>many|TRBD2|TRBV7-2|TRBJ2-3
CASSPSGQSTDTQYF
TGTGCCAGCAGCCCTAGCGGCCAAAGCACAGATACGCAGTATTTT
>few|NA|TRBV20-1|TRBJ2-3
CSAPRTTGVKTDTQYF
TGCAGTGCCCCCCGTACGACGGGAGTAAAGACAGATACGCAGTATTTT
>few|NA|TRBV6-5|TRBJ2-7
CASSYSETSGAYEQYF
TGTGCCAGCAGTTACTCGGAAACCTCAGGGGCCTACGAGCAGTACTTC
>NA|NA|TRBV4-2|TRBJ2-2
CASSQRGENTGELFF
TGTGCCAGCAGCCAAAGGGGTGAGAACACCGGGGAGCTGTTTTTT
>many|NA|TRBV11-2|TRBJ1-1
CASSPGQPRSTEAFF
TGTGCCAGCAGCCCCGGACAGCCAAGGAGCACTGAAGCTTTCTTT
>many|NA|TRBV12-3/TRBV12-4|TRBJ1-5
CASSGRYALPQHF
TGTGCCAGCAGTGGACGATACGCTCTGCCCCAGCATTTT
>NA|NA|TRBV6-5|TRBJ2-2
CASSYRGRNTGELFF
TGTGCCAGCAGTTACAGGGGGAGGAACACCGGGGAGCTGTTTTTT
>NA|TRBD2|TRBV6-4|TRBJ2-1
CASSGGDEGNEQFF
TGTGCCAGCAGCGGGGGGGACGAAGGCAATGAGCAGTTCTTC
>NA|NA|TRBV19|TRBJ2-1
CASSATDTGTLFNEQFF
TGTGCCAGTAGCGCGACCGACACCGGGACACTTTTCAATGAGCAGTTCTTC
>few|TRBD2|TRBV19|TRBJ2-3
CARTSGITDTQYF
TGTGCGAGGACTAGCGGGATCACAGATACGCAGTATTTT
>many|TRBD1|TRBV10-3|TRBJ2-2
CAITKGQGKDTGELFF
TGTGCCATCACTAAGGGACAGGGTAAAGACACCGGGGAGCTGTTTTTT
>few|NA|TRBV29-1|TRBJ2-7
CSVDEGGDEQYF
TGCAGCGTTGATGAAGGGGGGGACGAGCAGTACTTC